The rows below give T cell receptor beta chains drawn from one sample of a study of T cell responses to AZD1222 COVID-19 vaccine. TCRdb's copy holds only in-frame clones and misses some; the assay was immunoSEQ multiplex PCR. This table has about 200,000 clones, approximately 95% appearing once. Sequencing used peripheral blood, obtained 28 days after the second AZD1222 dose. These receptors were taken from an adult who received the AZD1222 COVID-19 vaccine. Both conserved end residues are part of each CDR3. Fields, in order: V gene, clone size, D gene, J gene, CDR3 protein, CDR3 DNA. D genes are given only for firm matches. For some rows the clone size is stated as once, few or many, or as a class when expanded; others skip it.

V: TRBV10-2
size: NA
D: NA
J: TRBJ1-1
CDR3: CASKFQGLNTEAFF
DNA: TGCGCCAGCAAATTTCAGGGATTGAACACTGAAGCTTTCTTT

V: TRBV6-1
size: NA
D: TRBD1
J: TRBJ1-2
CDR3: CASSEGGQGSARGYTF
DNA: TGTGCCAGCAGTGAAGGGGGACAGGGATCCGCCCGGGGCTACACCTTC

V: TRBV9
size: NA
D: NA
J: TRBJ1-3
CDR3: CASSVGTGGGNTIYF
DNA: TGTGCCAGCAGCGTAGGAACCGGGGGAGGAAACACCATATATTTT

V: TRBV7-8
size: few
D: TRBD1
J: TRBJ1-2
CDR3: CASSLGDSNYGYTF
DNA: TGTGCCAGCAGCTTAGGGGACAGCAACTATGGCTACACCTTC

V: TRBV7-8
size: NA
D: NA
J: TRBJ2-7
CDR3: CASSLAGTSYEQYF
DNA: TGTGCCAGCAGCTTAGCGGGGACATCCTACGAGCAGTACTTC

V: TRBV11-1
size: NA
D: NA
J: TRBJ2-2
CDR3: CASSLGGTPTGELFF
DNA: TGTGCCAGCAGCTTAGGAGGGACTCCCACCGGGGAGCTGTTTTTT

V: TRBV19
size: NA
D: NA
J: TRBJ1-5
CDR3: CASSIDKYSNQPQHF
DNA: TGTGCCAGTAGTATAGACAAGTATAGCAATCAGCCCCAGCATTTT

V: TRBV3-1/TRBV3-2
size: NA
D: NA
J: TRBJ1-6
CDR3: CASSQGNSPLHF
DNA: TGTGCCAGCAGCCAAGGTAATTCACCCCTCCACTTT

V: TRBV11-1
size: NA
D: NA
J: TRBJ2-2
CDR3: CASSLALASRNTGELFF
DNA: TGTGCCAGCAGCTTAGCGTTGGCCAGCAGGAACACCGGGGAGCTGTTTTTT

V: TRBV7-9
size: few
D: TRBD2
J: TRBJ2-5
CDR3: CASSRRGGRETQYF
DNA: TGTGCCAGCAGCCGACGGGGGGGCCGTGAGACCCAGTACTTC

V: TRBV28
size: NA
D: NA
J: TRBJ1-5
CDR3: CASRTFNTGQPQHF
DNA: TGTGCCAGCAGGACCTTTAATACAGGTCAGCCCCAGCATTTT

V: TRBV3-1/TRBV3-2
size: NA
D: NA
J: TRBJ1-5
CDR3: CASSQGIGVDQPQHF
DNA: TGTGCCAGCAGCCAAGGTATCGGGGTCGATCAGCCCCAGCATTTT

V: TRBV9
size: NA
D: NA
J: TRBJ2-3
CDR3: CASSVVVGDTQYF
DNA: TGTGCCAGCAGCGTGGTAGTGGGGGATACGCAGTATTTT

V: TRBV6-5
size: NA
D: TRBD1
J: TRBJ2-5
CDR3: CASSYSLDRVETQYF
DNA: TGTGCCAGCAGTTACTCGTTAGACAGGGTGGAGACCCAGTACTTC

V: TRBV27
size: once
D: NA
J: TRBJ2-1
CDR3: CASSLSDGRDEQFF
DNA: TGTGCCAGCAGTTTATCGGACGGACGAGATGAGCAGTTCTTC

V: TRBV7-2
size: NA
D: TRBD1
J: TRBJ2-5
CDR3: CASSLDRAQETQYF
DNA: TGTGCCAGCAGCCTAGACAGGGCCCAAGAGACCCAGTACTTC

V: TRBV4-1
size: NA
D: NA
J: TRBJ1-4
CDR3: CASSQKRGTTNEKLFF
DNA: TGCGCCAGCAGCCAGAAAAGGGGGACAACTAATGAAAAACTGTTTTTT

V: TRBV5-1
size: NA
D: NA
J: TRBJ1-3
CDR3: CASSLASTSGNTIYF
DNA: TGCGCCAGCAGCTTGGCCAGTACCTCTGGAAACACCATATATTTT

V: TRBV4-3
size: NA
D: NA
J: TRBJ1-2
CDR3: CASSQLRTDGYTF
DNA: TGCGCCAGCAGCCAACTTCGGACGGATGGCTACACCTTC

V: TRBV30
size: NA
D: NA
J: TRBJ2-3
CDR3: CAWSGKGASGDTQYF
DNA: TGTGCCTGGAGTGGGAAGGGGGCTAGCGGGGATACGCAGTATTTT

V: TRBV4-2
size: once
D: NA
J: TRBJ1-2
CDR3: CASSQQQVEGYTF
DNA: TGTGCCAGCAGCCAACAACAGGTTGAGGGCTACACCTTC

V: TRBV7-3
size: NA
D: NA
J: TRBJ2-2
CDR3: CASSSPHTGELFF
DNA: TGTGCCAGCAGCTCCCCCCACACCGGGGAGCTGTTTTTT

V: TRBV5-4
size: NA
D: TRBD1
J: TRBJ1-4
CDR3: CASSSGTGGTNEKLFF
DNA: TGTGCCAGCAGCTCCGGGACAGGGGGAACTAATGAAAAACTGTTTTTT

V: TRBV6-5
size: NA
D: NA
J: TRBJ1-2
CDR3: CASVHRAGGYTF
DNA: TGTGCCAGCGTTCACAGAGCCGGGGGCTACACCTTC

V: TRBV28
size: NA
D: TRBD1
J: TRBJ1-1
CDR3: CASTPLRGRTEAFF
DNA: TGTGCCAGCACCCCGCTCAGGGGGCGCACTGAAGCTTTCTTT

V: TRBV18
size: NA
D: NA
J: TRBJ1-1
CDR3: CASSPQGGTEAFF
DNA: TGTGCCAGCTCACCTCAGGGAGGTACTGAAGCTTTCTTT

V: TRBV7-9
size: NA
D: NA
J: TRBJ1-1
CDR3: CASSLELVQAGTEAFF
DNA: TGTGCCAGCAGCTTAGAGCTGGTACAGGCCGGCACTGAAGCTTTCTTT

V: TRBV15
size: NA
D: TRBD1
J: TRBJ1-2
CDR3: CATSKYQGANYGYTF
DNA: TGTGCCACCAGCAAGTACCAGGGGGCGAACTATGGCTACACCTTC

V: TRBV5-6
size: NA
D: NA
J: TRBJ2-1
CDR3: CASSSGRGNEQFF
DNA: TGTGCCAGCAGCTCTGGAAGGGGGAATGAGCAGTTCTTC

V: TRBV9
size: NA
D: NA
J: TRBJ1-2
CDR3: CASSNNYGYTF
DNA: TGTGCCAGCTCCAATAACTATGGCTACACCTTC

V: TRBV25-1
size: NA
D: NA
J: TRBJ2-1
CDR3: CASSGTGKIEQFF
DNA: TGTGCCAGCAGTGGAACAGGGAAAATTGAGCAGTTCTTC

V: TRBV5-1
size: NA
D: NA
J: TRBJ2-7
CDR3: CASSDGRAEQYF
DNA: TGCGCCAGCAGCGATGGACGAGCCGAGCAGTACTTC

V: TRBV28
size: NA
D: NA
J: TRBJ1-1
CDR3: CASNQGWGNTEAFF
DNA: TGTGCCAGCAACCAAGGTTGGGGGAACACTGAAGCTTTCTTT

V: TRBV27
size: NA
D: NA
J: TRBJ1-1
CDR3: CASSFGTGGEAFF
DNA: TGTGCCAGCAGTTTTGGCACAGGAGGTGAAGCTTTCTTT

V: TRBV7-2
size: NA
D: NA
J: TRBJ1-6
CDR3: CASSSTLSPLHF
DNA: TGTGCCAGCAGCTCGACCCTCTCACCCCTCCACTTT

V: TRBV7-2
size: NA
D: NA
J: TRBJ1-6
CDR3: CASSVTGSSYNSPLHF
DNA: TGTGCCAGCAGCGTAACAGGGAGCTCCTATAATTCACCCCTCCACTTT

V: TRBV25-1
size: NA
D: NA
J: TRBJ1-2
CDR3: CASSEGTGNGYTF
DNA: TGTGCCAGCAGTGAGGGAACAGGGAATGGCTACACCTTC

V: TRBV5-1
size: NA
D: NA
J: TRBJ2-4
CDR3: CASSLTTNFGVAKNIQYF
DNA: TGCGCCAGCAGCTTAACGACGAATTTCGGGGTAGCCAAAAACATTCAGTACTTC